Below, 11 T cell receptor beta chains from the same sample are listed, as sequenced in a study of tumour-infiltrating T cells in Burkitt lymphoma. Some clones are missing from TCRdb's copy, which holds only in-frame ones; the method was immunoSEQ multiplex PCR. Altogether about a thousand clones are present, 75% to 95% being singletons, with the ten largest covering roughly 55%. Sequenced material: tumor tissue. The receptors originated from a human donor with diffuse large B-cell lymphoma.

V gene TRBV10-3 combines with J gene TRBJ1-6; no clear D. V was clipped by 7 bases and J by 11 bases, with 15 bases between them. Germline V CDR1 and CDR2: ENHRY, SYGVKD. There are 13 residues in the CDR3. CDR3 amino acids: CAITSTLGAPLHF. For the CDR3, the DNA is TGTGCCATCACCTCGACTCTCGGGGCACCCCTCCACTTT.

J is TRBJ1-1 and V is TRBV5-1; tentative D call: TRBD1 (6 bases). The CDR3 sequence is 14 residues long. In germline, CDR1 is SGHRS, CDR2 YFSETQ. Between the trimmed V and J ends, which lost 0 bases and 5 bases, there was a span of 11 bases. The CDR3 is CASSLAVGTTEAFF. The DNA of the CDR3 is TGCGCCAGCAGCTTGGCCGTAGGGACAACTGAAGCTTTCTTT.

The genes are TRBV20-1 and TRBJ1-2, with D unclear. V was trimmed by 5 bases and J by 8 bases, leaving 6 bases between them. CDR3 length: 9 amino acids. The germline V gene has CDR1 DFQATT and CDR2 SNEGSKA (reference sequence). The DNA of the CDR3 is TGCAGTGCTGGCCGCGGCTACACCTTC. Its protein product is CSAGRGYTF.

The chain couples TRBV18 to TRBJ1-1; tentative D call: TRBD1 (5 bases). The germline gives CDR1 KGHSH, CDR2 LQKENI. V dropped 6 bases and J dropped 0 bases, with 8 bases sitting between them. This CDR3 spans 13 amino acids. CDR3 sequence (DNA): TGTGCCAGCTCCGACAGCTTGAACACTGAAGCTTTCTTT. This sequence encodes CASSDSLNTEAFF.

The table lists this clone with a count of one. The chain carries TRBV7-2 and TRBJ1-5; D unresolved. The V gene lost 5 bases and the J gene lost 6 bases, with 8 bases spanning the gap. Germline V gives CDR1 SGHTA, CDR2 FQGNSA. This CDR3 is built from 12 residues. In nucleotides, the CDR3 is TGTGCCAGCAGCGACTTCGGTCAGCCCCAGCATTTT. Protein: CASSDFGQPQHF. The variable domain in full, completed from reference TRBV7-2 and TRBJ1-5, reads GAGVSQSPSNKVTEKGKDVELRCDPISGHTALYWYRQSLGQGLEFLIYFQGNSAPDKSGLPSDRFSAERTGGSVSTLTIQRTQQEDSAVYLCASSDFGQPQHFGDGTRLSIL.

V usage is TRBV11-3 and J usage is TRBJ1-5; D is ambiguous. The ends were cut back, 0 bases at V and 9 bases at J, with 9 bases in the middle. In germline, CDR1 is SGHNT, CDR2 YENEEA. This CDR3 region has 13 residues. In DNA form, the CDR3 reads TGTGCCAGCAGCTTAGATCAAGTTGGGCCCCAGCATTTT. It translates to CASSLDQVGPQHF.

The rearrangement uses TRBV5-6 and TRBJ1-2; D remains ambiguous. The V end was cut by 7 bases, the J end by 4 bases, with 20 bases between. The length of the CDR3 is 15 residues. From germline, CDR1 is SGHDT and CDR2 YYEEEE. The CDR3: CASWVYSRKTYGYTF. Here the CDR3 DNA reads TGTGCCAGCTGGGTCTACAGTCGAAAGACCTATGGCTACACCTTC.

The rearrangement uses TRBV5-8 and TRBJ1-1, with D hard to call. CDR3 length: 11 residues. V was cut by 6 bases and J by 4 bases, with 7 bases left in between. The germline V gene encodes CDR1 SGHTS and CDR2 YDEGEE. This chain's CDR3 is CASTWRTEAFF. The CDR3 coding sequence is TGTGCCAGCACCTGGCGCACTGAAGCTTTCTTT.

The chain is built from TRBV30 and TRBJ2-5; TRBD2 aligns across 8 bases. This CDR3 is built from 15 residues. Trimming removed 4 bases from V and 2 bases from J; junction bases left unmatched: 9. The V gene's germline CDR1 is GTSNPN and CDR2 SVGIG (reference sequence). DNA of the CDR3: TGTGCCTGGACCGCGGGGCTAGCGGGTCAAGAGACCCAGTACTTC. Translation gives CAWTAGLAGQETQYF.

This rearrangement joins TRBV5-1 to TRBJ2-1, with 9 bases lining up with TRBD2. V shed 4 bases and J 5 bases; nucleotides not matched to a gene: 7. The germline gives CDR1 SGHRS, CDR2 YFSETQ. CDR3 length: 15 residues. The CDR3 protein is CASSRIAGADNEQFF. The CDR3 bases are TGCGCCAGCAGCCGGATAGCGGGAGCCGACAATGAGCAGTTCTTC.

The CDR3 region has the DNA TGTGCCAGCAGCTTACGCCGGGACAGGGCCACAGATACGCAGTATTTT. Translating gives CASSLRRDRATDTQYF. V usage is TRBV7-9 and J usage is TRBJ2-3, with 9 bases identical to TRBD1. The ends lost 2 bases at V and 2 bases at J; junction bases unmatched: 5. The germline gives CDR1 SEHNR, CDR2 FQNEAQ (reference sequence). There are 16 residues in the CDR3.